This TCR beta chain came from a study of monozygotic twins with cystic fibrosis. From germline, CDR1 is SGHRS and CDR2 YFSETQ. This CDR3 is 13 amino acids long. J was trimmed by 4 bases and V by 5 bases; bases with no gene match: 2. Generated by immunoSEQ multiplex PCR, the TCRdb table keeps only in-frame clones and is missing some. The data hold 11,000 or so clones, with roughly 96% observed a single time. The sample was blood. The genes are TRBV5-1 and TRBJ2-5, with 10 bases identical to TRBD2. The sequence was obtained from a boy younger than 18 with cystic fibrosis. The CDR3 DNA reads TGCGCCAGCAGACCTAGCGGGGGAGAGACCCAGTACTTC. Protein: CASRPSGGETQYF.